These 11 T cell receptor beta chains originate from one sample sequenced in a study of T cell responses to AZD1222 COVID-19 vaccine. Sequenced by immunoSEQ multiplex PCR; TCRdb stores in-frame clones only, minus some. This sample has approximately 130,000 clones; approximately 85% occur once, and the top ten carry roughly 5.7%. Sequenced here: peripheral blood, sampled 28 days after the second AZD1222 dose. These receptors all come from an adult who received the AZD1222 COVID-19 vaccine.

The gene calls are TRBV28 and TRBJ2-1, with D unresolved. Germline values: CDR1 MDHEN, CDR2 SYDVKM. The CDR3 sequence is 14 residues long. V was shortened by 5 bases and J by 4 bases, with 12 bases between the two germline ends. The CDR3 is CASSPLSLYNEQFF. In nucleotides, the CDR3 is TGTGCCAGCAGTCCCCTTAGTTTGTACAATGAGCAGTTCTTC.

Comments on this clone: The sample has other DNA sequences that encode this CDR3 too. The V call is TRBV12-3 or TRBV12-4, the J call TRBJ1-3; no reliable D call. The V end was cut by 3 bases, the J end by 0 bases, with 3 bases between. CDR3 length: 13 residues. In DNA form, the CDR3 reads TGTGCCAGCAGTTTCCACTCTGGAAACACCATATATTTT. Its protein product is CASSFHSGNTIYF.

The CDR3 sequence: CASSFAQGISYEQYF. For the CDR3, the DNA is TGCGCCAGCAGCTTTGCCCAGGGCATAAGCTACGAGCAGTACTTC. The V call is TRBV5-1, the J call TRBJ2-7; D possibly corresponds to TRBD1 (5 bases). Trimming took 2 bases from V and 3 from J, leaving 15 bases between them. Germline V lookup: CDR1 SGHRS, CDR2 YFSETQ. The CDR3 is 15 amino acids.

The chain recombines TRBV12-3 or TRBV12-4 with TRBJ2-1; D perhaps matches TRBD2 (6 bases). V was shortened by 4 bases and J by 5 bases, with 9 bases between the two germline ends. The CDR3 covers 13 residues. CDR3 DNA sequence: TGTGCCAGCAGTTGGAGGGAGGACAATGAGCAGTTCTTC. Protein: CASSWREDNEQFF.

The rearrangement links TRBV14 to TRBJ1-4; maybe TRBD1 (5 bases). Per germline, CDR1 SGHDN and CDR2 FVKESK. V was pared by 4 bases and J by 3 bases, with 12 bases between. This CDR3 is built from 15 residues. The DNA for the CDR3 is TGTGCCAGCAGCCGCTCAGGGCGGCCTAATGAAAAACTGTTTTTT. Its protein is CASSRSGRPNEKLFF.

The rearrangement uses TRBV6-2 or TRBV6-3 and TRBJ2-6; no clear D. Deletions cut 4 bases from V and 0 bases from J, with 4 bases between. The CDR3 contains 14 residues. The germline V gene encodes CDR1 MNHEY and CDR2 SVGEGT. CDR3 amino acids: CASSFSSGANVLTF. The CDR3 DNA sequence: TGTGCCAGCAGTTTTAGCTCTGGGGCCAACGTCCTGACTTTC.

The V gene is TRBV7-6, the J gene TRBJ1-4; D ambiguous. The germline V gene encodes CDR1 SGHVS and CDR2 FNYEAQ. The CDR3 loop spans 15 amino acids. V was pared by 5 bases and J by 7 bases, with 17 bases between. The CDR3 sequence: CASSPGMGHPEKLFF. As DNA, the CDR3 is TGTGCCAGCAGCCCCGGAATGGGTCATCCTGAAAAACTGTTTTTT.

The J gene is TRBJ1-1, the V gene TRBV4-2, with 7 bases identical to TRBD1. This CDR3 region has 13 residues. Unmatched junction bases numbered 4, after V lost 1 base and J lost 8 bases. CDR1 is LGHNA and CDR2 is YNFKEQ in the germline V gene. The CDR3 DNA reads as TGTGCCAGCAGCCAAGTGACAGGGATGGAAGCTTTCTTT. Protein sequence: CASSQVTGMEAFF.

CDR3 loop: CASSLMVGQPQHF. CDR3 DNA sequence: TGTGCCAGCAGCTTGATGGTAGGACAGCCCCAGCATTTT. The gene calls are TRBV11-2 and TRBJ1-5; no firm D call. This CDR3 has 13 amino acids. Trimming cost V 3 bases and J 7 bases, with 10 bases left between them. Germline lookup yields CDR1 SGHAT and CDR2 FQNNGV.

The rearrangement joins TRBV6-5 to TRBJ1-1, with D perhaps TRBD1 (5 bases). V lost 0 bases and J 10 bases, leaving 15 bases between the germline ends. The germline CDR1 and CDR2 sequences are MNHEY and SVGAGI. There are 14 residues in the CDR3. CDR3 nucleotide sequence: TGTGCCAGCAGTTACTCTACGGGGGAGGCGGTAGCTTTCTTT. Its protein product is CASSYSTGEAVAFF.

The V gene is TRBV4-1, the J gene TRBJ1-3; perhaps TRBD1 as D (5 bases). The CDR3 has 15 amino acids. The V gene lost 1 base and the J gene lost 4 bases, with 11 bases spanning the gap. Per germline, CDR1 MGHRA and CDR2 YSYEKL. The CDR3 protein is CASSQAGAWGNTIYF. The CDR3 DNA is TGCGCCAGCAGCCAAGCCGGGGCTTGGGGAAACACCATATATTTT.